The clone carrying this T cell receptor beta chain has only a few counts. Its antigen is as yet unknown. TCRdb fed the reads into MiXCR, producing one record per CDR3 protein. The sample holds about 740,000 distinct CDR3 sequences, less than 40% seen once. This sample is part of a study of T cell repertoires in cytomegalovirus infection. Study conclusions and caveats: Clonotype analysis showed dominance of the ex vivo response by HLA-C-restricted CMV-specific TCR beta clonotypes. Of the TCR beta families, the public ones yielded a cumulative frequency that identified carriers of CMV plus the relevant HLA.

This CDR3 is built from 12 residues. CDR1 and CDR2 (germline): SGHAT, FQNNGV. V was clipped by 4 bases and J by 2 bases, with 5 bases between them. The chain employs TRBV11-2 and TRBJ1-1; D is ambiguous. Material: PBMCs. This TCR came from a human donor in good health (CMV status not recorded). Some clones in this sample may be carry-over from other donors' samples. CDR3 region: CASSSDNTEAFF. CDR3 DNA: TGTGCCAGCAGCTCCGATAACACTGAAGCTTTCTTT.